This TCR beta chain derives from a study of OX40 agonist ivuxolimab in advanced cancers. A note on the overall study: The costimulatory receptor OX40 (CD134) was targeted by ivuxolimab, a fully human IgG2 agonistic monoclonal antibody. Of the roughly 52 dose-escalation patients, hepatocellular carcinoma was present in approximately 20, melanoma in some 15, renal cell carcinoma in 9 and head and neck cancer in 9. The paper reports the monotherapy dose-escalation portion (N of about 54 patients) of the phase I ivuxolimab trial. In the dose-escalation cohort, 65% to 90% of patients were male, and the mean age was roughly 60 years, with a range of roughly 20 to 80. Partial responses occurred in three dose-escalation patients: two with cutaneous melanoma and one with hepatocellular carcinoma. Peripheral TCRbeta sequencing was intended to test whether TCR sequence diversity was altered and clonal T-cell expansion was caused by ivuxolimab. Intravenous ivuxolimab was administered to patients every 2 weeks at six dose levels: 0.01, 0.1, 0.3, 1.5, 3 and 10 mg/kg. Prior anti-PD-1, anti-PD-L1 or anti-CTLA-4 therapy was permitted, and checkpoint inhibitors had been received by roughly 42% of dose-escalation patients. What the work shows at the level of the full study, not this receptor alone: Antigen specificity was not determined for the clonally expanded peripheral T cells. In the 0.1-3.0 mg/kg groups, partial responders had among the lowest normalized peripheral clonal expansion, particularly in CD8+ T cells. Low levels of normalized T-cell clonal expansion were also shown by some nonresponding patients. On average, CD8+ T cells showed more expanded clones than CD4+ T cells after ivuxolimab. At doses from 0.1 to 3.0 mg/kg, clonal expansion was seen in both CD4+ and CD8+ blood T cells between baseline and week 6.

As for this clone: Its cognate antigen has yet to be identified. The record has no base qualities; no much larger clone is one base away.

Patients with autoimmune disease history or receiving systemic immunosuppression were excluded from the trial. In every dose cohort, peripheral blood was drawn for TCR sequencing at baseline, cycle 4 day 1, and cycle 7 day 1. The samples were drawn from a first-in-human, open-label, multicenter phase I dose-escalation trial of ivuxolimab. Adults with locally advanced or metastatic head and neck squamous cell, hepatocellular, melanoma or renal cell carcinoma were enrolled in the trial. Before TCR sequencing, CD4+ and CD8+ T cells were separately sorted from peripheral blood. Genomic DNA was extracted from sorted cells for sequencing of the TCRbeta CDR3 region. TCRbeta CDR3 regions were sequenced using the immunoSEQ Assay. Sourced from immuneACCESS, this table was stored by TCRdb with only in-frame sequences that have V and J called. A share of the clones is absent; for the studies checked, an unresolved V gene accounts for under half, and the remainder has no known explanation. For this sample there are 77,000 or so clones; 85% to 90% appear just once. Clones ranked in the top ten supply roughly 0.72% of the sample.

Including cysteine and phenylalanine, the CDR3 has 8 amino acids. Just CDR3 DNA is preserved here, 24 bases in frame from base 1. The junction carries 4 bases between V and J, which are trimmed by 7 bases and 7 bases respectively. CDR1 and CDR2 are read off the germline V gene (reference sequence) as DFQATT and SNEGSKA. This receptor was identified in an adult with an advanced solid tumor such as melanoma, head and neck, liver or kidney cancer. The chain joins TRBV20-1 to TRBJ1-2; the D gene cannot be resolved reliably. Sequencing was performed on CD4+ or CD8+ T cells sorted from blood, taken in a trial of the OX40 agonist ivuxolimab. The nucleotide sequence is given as TGCAGTGTATCTGGCTACACCTTC. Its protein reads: CSVSGYTF.